This T cell receptor (beta chain) was sequenced for a study of CD8 T cells in ankylosing spondylitis. Comments on this clonotype: Its antigen remains unidentified.

Researchers built TCR beta libraries using quantitative 5'-RACE with molecular barcodes. A single record per CDR3 protein comes from TCRdb applying MiXCR to the 5' RACE reads. The sample contains nearly 250,000 distinct CDR3 sequences, roughly 32% of which appear only once. Study conclusions and caveats: There was reportedly significant enrichment of clones that were disease-linked in matched ankylosing spondylitis synovial fluid. Several of the motif variants were reported before in synovial fluid and blood from reactive arthritis.

The receptor was derived from a male donor with ankylosing spondylitis or in good health (not recorded which). Material for sequencing was blood, either unsorted or a sorted T cell fraction (not recorded which).

The CDR3 region has the DNA TGTGCCAGCCACTACGGCACATCATACAATGAGCAGTTCTTC. Translating it yields CASHYGTSYNEQFF. The J gene is TRBJ2-1, the V gene TRBV6-1; D gene ambiguous. The CDR3 contains 14 residues. Germline lookup yields CDR1 MNHNS and CDR2 SASEGT. The V and J ends lost 8 bases and 4 bases respectively, with 15 bases between them.